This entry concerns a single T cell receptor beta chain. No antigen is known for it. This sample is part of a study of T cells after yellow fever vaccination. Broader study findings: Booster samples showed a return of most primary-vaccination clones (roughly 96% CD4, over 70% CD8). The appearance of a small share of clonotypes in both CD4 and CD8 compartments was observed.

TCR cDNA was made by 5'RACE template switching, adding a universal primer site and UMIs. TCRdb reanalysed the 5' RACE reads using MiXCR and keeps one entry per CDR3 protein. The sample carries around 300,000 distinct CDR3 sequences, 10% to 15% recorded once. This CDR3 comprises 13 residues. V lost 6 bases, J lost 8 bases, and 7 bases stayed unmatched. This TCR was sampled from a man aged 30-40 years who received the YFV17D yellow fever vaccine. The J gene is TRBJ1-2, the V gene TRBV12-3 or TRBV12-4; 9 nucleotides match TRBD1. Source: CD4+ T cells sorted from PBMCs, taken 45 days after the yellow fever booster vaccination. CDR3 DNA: TGTGCCAGCAGGGTGGGACAGGGAGGGGGCTACACCTTC. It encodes CASRVGQGGGYTF.